This T cell receptor (beta chain) originates from a study of tumor-infiltrating lymphocytes in localized non-small cell lung cancer. Study details: Tumor tissue and non-adjacent uninvolved lung came from each patient.

The method was immunoSEQ multiplex PCR; TCRdb's version includes in-frame clones alone and lacks a portion of them. The table has 21,000 or so clones, around 78% seen once. Looked up from germline, CDR1 is SGHNT and CDR2 is YENEEA. After removal of 5 bases from V and 4 bases from J, the junction contained 8 bases not matched to a gene. The CDR3 runs 16 residues. Regarding the study as a whole: Tumors had more T cell infiltration than uninvolved lung, per TCRbeta sequencing and CD3 counts.

To note about this clone: Its specificity is unknown.

This receptor was obtained from a human donor with non-small cell lung cancer. The sample taken for sequencing was lung tumor tissue. This chain joins TRBV11-3 and TRBJ2-2; 9 bases agree with TRBD2. In DNA, the CDR3 is TGTGCCAGCAGCCGTTCTGCGGGGGGGGGCACCGGGGAGCTGTTTTTT. Translated, it gives CASSRSAGGGTGELFF. Looking up the rest from reference TRBV11-3 and TRBJ2-2 gives the full variable domain: EAGVVQSPRYKIIEKKQPVAFWCNPISGHNTLYWYLQNLGQGPELLIRYENEEAVDDSQLPKDRFSAERLKGVDSTLKIQPAELGDSAVYLCASSRSAGGGTGELFFGEGSRLTVL.